This record looks at one TCR beta chain sequence and its context. Its target is unknown. Amplified regions were TCR beta CDR3 sequences from RNA transcripts. First-round RT-PCR targeting the TCR CDR3 was performed with the HTBI primer set. TCRdb recomputed calls from the multiplex PCR reads with MiXCR, one row per CDR3 protein. Seen here are 300,000 to 450,000 distinct CDR3 sequences, 15% to 20% observed once, and the top ten hold around a sixth. The data derive from a study of T cells in Graves' hyperthyroidism and ophthalmopathy. Germline V gene lookup returns CDR1 LNHNV and CDR2 YYDKDF (reference sequence). The junction had 6 bases not matched to a gene; V was cut back by 5 bases and J by 7 bases. The CDR3 sequence is 13 residues long. Whole-study results and caveats: Ophthalmopathy cases were set apart from stable hyperthyroidism by a 13 V-J model.

Disease duration was under 3 months in the ophthalmopathy patients, who also had a Clinical Activity Score of at least 3 and a NOSPECS grade of at least 4. The study based diagnoses on clinical symptoms, serum thyroxine and TRAb, thyroid ultrasound and orbital computed tomography. The source of the PBMCs was around 10 ml of fresh peripheral blood. V usage is TRBV15 and J usage is TRBJ1-2, with 8 bases aligning to TRBD1. Material for sequencing was blood. This clonotype originated in a woman aged 40-49 years with Graves' ophthalmopathy. CDR3 sequence reads: CATSSRTGSGYTF. The CDR3 coding sequence is TGTGCCACCAGCTCCCGGACAGGGAGTGGCTACACCTTC.